The 9 T cell receptor beta chains presented below share a single source sample, sequenced in a study of spatial heterogeneity in lung cancer (dated by TCRdb to 2018 to 2020). The label giving this sample's time point can be read as: sample taken at primary tumor resection. Without any cell sorting, TCR sequencing was performed on whole RNA extracted either from tumor and nontumor lung tissue or from cryopreserved PBMC samples. Libraries were prepared through 5' RACE. The sequencer was a NextSeq 500. Clones were called with MiXCR by TCRdb after fastp trimmed the public reads at Q25, and only in-frame beta chains were retained. Each CDR3 protein appears once, grouped with its most common genes and DNA. This sample has some 37,000 distinct CDR3 sequences in its table, and around 7.2% of those were observed once. Of the sample, under 30% falls within the top ten clones. The sequenced sample was PBMCs, obtained at surgery. The receptors shown here come from a male donor with early-stage non-small cell lung cancer.

The CDR3 DNA reads TGTGCCAGCAGCGTAGAGGCGGGGTACAGCACAGATACGCAGTATTTT. It is translated as CASSVEAGYSTDTQYF. The rearrangement uses TRBV9 and TRBJ2-3; TRBD2 is a possible D gene (6 bases). CDR1 is SGDLS, CDR2 YYNGEE, per germline. The V end was cut by 0 bases, the J end by 0 bases, with 11 bases between. The CDR3 has 16 amino acids.

In this sample, this clonotype turned up many times. The chain is built from TRBV4-2 and TRBJ1-1, with D unresolved. Trimming took 1 base from V and 7 from J, leaving 13 bases between them. Germline V gives CDR1 LGHNA, CDR2 YNFKEQ. The CDR3 runs 14 residues. In nucleotides, the CDR3 is TGTGCCAGCAGCCAAGGACAAGAACAGAGTGAAGCTTTCTTT. Its protein is CASSQGQEQSEAFF.

Only a few counts were recorded for this clonotype. The chain combines TRBV2 with TRBJ2-3, with D hard to call. The V gene's germline CDR1 is SNHLY and CDR2 FYNNEI. The CDR3 has 11 residues. The ends were cut back, 11 bases at V and 10 bases at J, with 16 bases in the middle. The CDR3 spells CAGRSGRAQYF. Here the CDR3 DNA reads TGTGCCGGTCGCTCGGGCCGTGCGCAGTATTTT.

In its sample, this clonotype was seen a few times. This chain links TRBV30 with TRBJ2-1; D is ambiguous. Trimming left V 2 bases short and J 13 bases short, with 9 bases between. Germline CDR1 reads GTSNPN; CDR2 reads SVGIG (reference sequence). This CDR3 contains 10 residues. CDR3 in DNA: TGTGCCTGGAGTAGGGCGGAACAGTTCTTC. This encodes CAWSRAEQFF.

The CDR3 DNA reads as TGTGCCAGCAGCCCCGGGACTAGCGGGAGGAGGGAGCAGTACGTC. It encodes CASSPGTSGRREQYV. The V gene is TRBV6-2 or TRBV6-3, the J gene TRBJ2-7, with 15 positions matching TRBD2. Germline V gene data show CDR1 as MNHEY and CDR2 as SVGEGT. V lost 6 bases and J lost 7; bases outside the gene matches: 7. The CDR3 contains 15 residues.

About this clonotype itself: A much larger clone sits a single nucleotide away, making a read error possible. The chain links TRBV12-5 to TRBJ2-7; D is undetermined. Germline lookup yields CDR1 LGHNT and CDR2 FRNRAP. CDR3 length: 16 residues. Trimming removed 2 bases at V and 4 bases at J, with 18 bases between. The CDR3 nucleotides read TGTGCTAGTGGTTTGATTCCGCCGGGCCCAAGTTACGAGCAGTACTTC. Amino acid sequence: CASGLIPPGPSYEQYF.

The chain links TRBV6-5 to TRBJ2-2; D is perhaps TRBD1 (5 bases). Germline V CDR1 and CDR2: MNHEY, SVGAGI. This CDR3 comprises 16 residues. V lost 2 bases and J lost 5, with 15 bases in between. The CDR3 DNA is TGTGCCAGCAGTTACGAAGGGCAGGGAAATACCGGGGAGCTGTTTTTT. Its translation is CASSYEGQGNTGELFF.

This clonotype was counted ten times or more. V gene TRBV20-1 combines with J gene TRBJ2-4; D gene ambiguous. The CDR3 contains 15 residues. The V end lost 3 bases, the J end lost 1 base, and 13 bases lay between the germline ends. Germline CDR1 DFQATT, CDR2 SNEGSKA (reference sequence). In DNA, the CDR3 is TGCAGTGCTAGTCGTCTCTCGACGGCCAAAAACATTCAGTACTTC. This gives the protein CSASRLSTAKNIQYF.

Only a few counts were recorded for this clonotype. The CDR3 reads CASSPPLQGGTEAFF. CDR3 DNA: TGTGCCAGCTCACCACCTTTACAGGGGGGAACTGAAGCTTTCTTT. This chain connects TRBV18 to TRBJ1-1; 8 positions agree with TRBD1. Germline V lookup: CDR1 KGHSH, CDR2 LQKENI. Trimming removed 0 bases from V and 5 bases from J; junction bases left unmatched: 5. The CDR3 sequence is 15 residues long.